This T cell receptor beta chain was recovered during a study of long-term antiretroviral therapy in people with HIV. Study-wide findings and caveats: Across all time points, the repertoire was dominated by clones that expanded before ART.

The CDR3 is made up of 17 amino acids. V lost 3 bases, J lost 5 bases, and 18 bases lay in between. Looked up from germline, CDR1 is SGDLS and CDR2 is YYNGEE. Survey-level immunoSEQ v3.0 assays were run. Sequencing efforts were directed toward about 35,000-50,000 T-cell genomes per sample. TCRdb keeps only in-frame clones here, not all; method: immunoSEQ multiplex PCR. This table holds 17,000 or so clones, roughly four fifths found once. Remarks on this clone: As yet, its antigen is unknown.

Cryopreserved PBMC samples of about 1-11 million cells were used for DNA extraction. The receptor was isolated from a woman in her fifties or sixties with HIV. The starting material was unsorted PBMCs, obtained 2.5 years before starting antiretroviral therapy. The gene calls are TRBV9 and TRBJ1-6, with D unclear. The CDR3 nucleotides read TGTGCCAGCAGCGGCCAAGTTGGAGGGTCGAATAATTCACCCCTCCACTTT. This sequence encodes CASSGQVGGSNNSPLHF.